These T cell receptor beta chains were read from a single sample in a study of blood T cell repertoires in COVID-19. Using immunoSEQ multiplex PCR, the repertoire was profiled, and TCRdb retains in-frame clones only, with some absent. The table has around 200,000 clones, over 75% seen once; the top ten hold approximately 3%. The sequenced sample consisted of peripheral blood. The receptor set was obtained from a woman at least 80 years old with active or convalescent COVID-19. Both conserved end residues are part of each CDR3. A D gene is named only where the DNA matches it firmly. Clone size is not always given. Where it is, it says once, few, many or a class for expanded clones.

CDR3 DNA: TGCGCCAGCAGCCAAGAACAGGGTACTTACTATGGCTACACCTTC
CDR3 protein: CASSQEQGTYYGYTF
D gene: NA
J gene: TRBJ1-2
V gene: TRBV4-3
clone size: NA

CDR3 DNA: TGTGCCACCAGTGATTCCGGGTCCGGCGGCTCTGGAAACACCATATATTTT
CDR3 protein: CATSDSGSGGSGNTIYF
D gene: NA
J gene: TRBJ1-3
V gene: TRBV24-1
clone size: NA

CDR3 DNA: TGCGCCAGCAGCCCGAATCCTGGCGGCCCTGAAGCTTTCTTT
CDR3 protein: CASSPNPGGPEAFF
D gene: NA
J gene: TRBJ1-1
V gene: TRBV5-1
clone size: NA

CDR3 DNA: TGTGCCAGCAGCGCAGAAACCGGGACAGGGATGGCCGGGGAGCTGTTTTTT
CDR3 protein: CASSAETGTGMAGELFF
D gene: TRBD1
J gene: TRBJ2-2
V gene: TRBV11-2
clone size: NA

CDR3 DNA: TGTGCTAGTGGTTTAGACAGGGTTGGTGGGGAGCTGTTTTTT
CDR3 protein: CASGLDRVGGELFF
D gene: TRBD1
J gene: TRBJ2-2
V gene: TRBV12-5
clone size: NA

CDR3 DNA: TGTGCCAGCAGCCAAGTGACAGGGGGCTGGTATGGCTACACCTTC
CDR3 protein: CASSQVTGGWYGYTF
D gene: TRBD1
J gene: TRBJ1-2
V gene: TRBV3-1/TRBV3-2
clone size: NA

CDR3 DNA: TGTGCCAGCAGGTCCTCCAGATCGAATCAGCCCCAGCATTTT
CDR3 protein: CASRSSRSNQPQHF
D gene: NA
J gene: TRBJ1-5
V gene: TRBV6-1
clone size: NA

CDR3 DNA: TGTGCCACCCAAACAGGGGGCGCAGGCAATCAGCCCCAGCATTTT
CDR3 protein: CATQTGGAGNQPQHF
D gene: TRBD1
J gene: TRBJ1-5
V gene: TRBV28
clone size: NA

CDR3 DNA: TGCAGCGTTGAAGGGGCTAGCGGCGTAAGCTCCTACAATGAGCAGTTCTTC
CDR3 protein: CSVEGASGVSSYNEQFF
D gene: TRBD2
J gene: TRBJ2-1
V gene: TRBV29-1
clone size: NA

CDR3 DNA: TGTGCCAGCAGCAACCAAGGGGATTACACTGAAGCTTTCTTT
CDR3 protein: CASSNQGDYTEAFF
D gene: NA
J gene: TRBJ1-1
V gene: TRBV7-9
clone size: NA

CDR3 DNA: TGTGCCAGCACCCTTGGGGCTAGCGGAAGCGGGGAGCTGTTTTTT
CDR3 protein: CASTLGASGSGELFF
D gene: TRBD2
J gene: TRBJ2-2
V gene: TRBV28
clone size: few

CDR3 DNA: TGTGCCAGCAGTGGCGGGGTTTCGGCTAATGAAAAACTGTTTTTT
CDR3 protein: CASSGGVSANEKLFF
D gene: NA
J gene: TRBJ1-4
V gene: TRBV2
clone size: few

CDR3 DNA: TGTGCCAGTAGTATAGATCGAGGGATAGATGGCTACACCTTC
CDR3 protein: CASSIDRGIDGYTF
D gene: NA
J gene: TRBJ1-2
V gene: TRBV19
clone size: NA

CDR3 DNA: TGTGCCAGCATCGGGACAGCCTTCACCGGGGAGCTGTTTTTT
CDR3 protein: CASIGTAFTGELFF
D gene: TRBD1
J gene: TRBJ2-2
V gene: TRBV7-2
clone size: once

CDR3 DNA: TGCGCCAGCAGCTATGGGACAGCCATACAAGAGACCCAGTACTTC
CDR3 protein: CASSYGTAIQETQYF
D gene: TRBD1
J gene: TRBJ2-5
V gene: TRBV5-1
clone size: NA

CDR3 DNA: TGTGCCAGCAGTTCCTTTCGACAGGTCTCTGGAAACACCATATATTTT
CDR3 protein: CASSSFRQVSGNTIYF
D gene: NA
J gene: TRBJ1-3
V gene: TRBV6-5
clone size: once

CDR3 DNA: TGTGCCAGCAGTTACACACACAGGGGGCAGGGAGATACGCAGTATTTT
CDR3 protein: CASSYTHRGQGDTQYF
D gene: TRBD1
J gene: TRBJ2-3
V gene: TRBV6-2/TRBV6-3
clone size: NA

CDR3 DNA: TGTGCCAGCACTGACAGGACAGAAGGTGAAGCTTTCTTT
CDR3 protein: CASTDRTEGEAFF
D gene: NA
J gene: TRBJ1-1
V gene: TRBV21-1
clone size: NA

CDR3 DNA: TGTGCCAGTAGTCTCGGACAGGGGGCACGATCCGGGGAGCTGTTTTTT
CDR3 protein: CASSLGQGARSGELFF
D gene: TRBD1
J gene: TRBJ2-2
V gene: TRBV19
clone size: NA

CDR3 DNA: TGTGCCAGCAGCCGCCGCGGTAAGGGAGGGAGTTATGGCTACACCTTC
CDR3 protein: CASSRRGKGGSYGYTF
D gene: NA
J gene: TRBJ1-2
V gene: TRBV5-6
clone size: NA

CDR3 DNA: TGTGCCAGCAGGAGCATGAACACTGAAGCTTTCTTT
CDR3 protein: CASRSMNTEAFF
D gene: NA
J gene: TRBJ1-1
V gene: TRBV3-1/TRBV3-2
clone size: NA

CDR3 DNA: TGTGCCAGCAGCCAAGACAGGAGCTCGTCCGTCCTGACTTTC
CDR3 protein: CASSQDRSSSVLTF
D gene: NA
J gene: TRBJ2-6
V gene: TRBV11-2
clone size: NA

CDR3 DNA: TGTGCCAGCAGCTTATGGCCTGTTAGCGTCGGGACGCAGTATTTT
CDR3 protein: CASSLWPVSVGTQYF
D gene: NA
J gene: TRBJ2-3
V gene: TRBV7-2
clone size: NA

CDR3 DNA: TGTGCCAGCAGCGTAGGTGGCGGGGGATCTAACACCGGGGAGCTGTTTTTT
CDR3 protein: CASSVGGGGSNTGELFF
D gene: TRBD2
J gene: TRBJ2-2
V gene: TRBV9
clone size: few

CDR3 DNA: TGCGCCAGCAGCTTCGCGCGCTATAATTCACCCCTCCACTTT
CDR3 protein: CASSFARYNSPLHF
D gene: NA
J gene: TRBJ1-6
V gene: TRBV5-1
clone size: once

CDR3 DNA: TGTGCCACCAGTGCCGCGAACTATGGCTACACCTTC
CDR3 protein: CATSAANYGYTF
D gene: NA
J gene: TRBJ1-2
V gene: TRBV24-1
clone size: few

CDR3 DNA: TGTGCCAGCACCCTCCGGGGGGCCGGCTACACCTTC
CDR3 protein: CASTLRGAGYTF
D gene: NA
J gene: TRBJ1-2
V gene: TRBV7-9
clone size: NA

CDR3 DNA: TGTGCCAGCTCACCTCTAGCGGGGGGGCCCACAGATACGCAGTATTTT
CDR3 protein: CASSPLAGGPTDTQYF
D gene: TRBD2
J gene: TRBJ2-3
V gene: TRBV18
clone size: NA

CDR3 DNA: TGTGCCATCAGTGAGTCGGACTCCCGACAGTTCTTC
CDR3 protein: CAISESDSRQFF
D gene: NA
J gene: TRBJ2-1
V gene: TRBV10-3
clone size: NA

CDR3 DNA: TGTGCCAGCATCCTGCTAGCGGGGGGGAACAATGAGCAGTTCTTC
CDR3 protein: CASILLAGGNNEQFF
D gene: TRBD2
J gene: TRBJ2-1
V gene: TRBV7-9
clone size: NA

CDR3 DNA: TGTGCCAGCTCACCAGCGGCGGGGGCAGGACAGCCCCAGCATTTT
CDR3 protein: CASSPAAGAGQPQHF
D gene: NA
J gene: TRBJ1-5
V gene: TRBV18
clone size: once

CDR3 DNA: TGTGCCTGGAGTCGAAGAGCCTACGAGCAGTACTTC
CDR3 protein: CAWSRRAYEQYF
D gene: NA
J gene: TRBJ2-7
V gene: TRBV30
clone size: NA

CDR3 DNA: TGCAGCGTTGTTGGTCGGGGGGACTCTAACAATGAGCAGTTCTTC
CDR3 protein: CSVVGRGDSNNEQFF
D gene: TRBD2
J gene: TRBJ2-1
V gene: TRBV29-1
clone size: NA

CDR3 DNA: TGTGCCAGCTCACCACAGGGACTTACTAACTATGGCTACACCTTC
CDR3 protein: CASSPQGLTNYGYTF
D gene: NA
J gene: TRBJ1-2
V gene: TRBV18
clone size: NA

CDR3 DNA: TGTGCCAGCAGCCATCCGGACACGGGAGTCTACGAGCAGTACTTC
CDR3 protein: CASSHPDTGVYEQYF
D gene: NA
J gene: TRBJ2-7
V gene: TRBV4-2
clone size: NA

CDR3 DNA: TGTGCCAGCAGTTTGAAGACAGGGACCGGGGAGCTGTTTTTT
CDR3 protein: CASSLKTGTGELFF
D gene: TRBD1
J gene: TRBJ2-2
V gene: TRBV27
clone size: few

CDR3 DNA: TGTGCCAGCAGCCAAGATCTCGGGGTGGGCACTGAAGCTTTCTTT
CDR3 protein: CASSQDLGVGTEAFF
D gene: NA
J gene: TRBJ1-1
V gene: TRBV4-2
clone size: NA

CDR3 DNA: TGTGCCAGCAGTTTAACAGGGGGCCGAAGCAATGAGCAGTTCTTC
CDR3 protein: CASSLTGGRSNEQFF
D gene: TRBD1
J gene: TRBJ2-1
V gene: TRBV28
clone size: NA

CDR3 DNA: TGTGCCAGCAGCCGGCCGGGCGGGGAGACCCAGTACTTC
CDR3 protein: CASSRPGGETQYF
D gene: NA
J gene: TRBJ2-5
V gene: TRBV7-2
clone size: NA

CDR3 DNA: TGTGCCAGCATCTTAGGGGGCACTGAAGCTTTCTTT
CDR3 protein: CASILGGTEAFF
D gene: NA
J gene: TRBJ1-1
V gene: TRBV19
clone size: few

CDR3 DNA: TGTGCCAGCAGTGGTCCCCCCCGGGGCATTCAGTACTTC
CDR3 protein: CASSGPPRGIQYF
D gene: NA
J gene: TRBJ2-4
V gene: TRBV2
clone size: NA

CDR3 DNA: TGTGCCAGCAGGGGGGCACAAGAGACCCAGTACTTC
CDR3 protein: CASRGAQETQYF
D gene: NA
J gene: TRBJ2-5
V gene: TRBV2
clone size: NA

CDR3 DNA: TGTGCCACCAGTATGGCGGGGGGGCGAAGCGGGGAGCTGTTTTTT
CDR3 protein: CATSMAGGRSGELFF
D gene: TRBD2
J gene: TRBJ2-2
V gene: TRBV24-1
clone size: NA